Below are 17 T cell receptor beta chains sequenced from a single sample in a study of sequential checkpoint blockade in melanoma (dated by TCRdb to between 2018 and 2020). Reading the label with the study, this specimen's treatment or condition is: randomized to nivolumab then ipilimumab (arm A) or the reverse (arm B). Receptors were amplified or captured by the immunoSEQ multiplex PCR assay. Imported from immuneACCESS, the table was reduced by TCRdb to in-frame sequences with V and J called. These copies leave out some clones; in studies compared against another copy, an unresolved V gene accounts for under half, and the cause of the remainder is not known. The sample table shows 400 to 550 clones, and around a fifth are seen once. Over 9.5% of the sample goes to the ten largest clones. The sequences come from tumor tissue (inferred from file names), collected from a patient given nivolumab and ipilimumab in sequence. The receptors come from a human donor with melanoma.

DNA of the CDR3: TGTGCCAGCAGACCGATACAAAGTCGGGCCAACGTCCTGACTTTC. Protein: CASRPIQSRANVLTF. The chain uses TRBV9 and TRBJ2-6, with D hard to call. Trimming took off 5 bases at V and 5 bases at J, with 14 bases between the two ends. This CDR3 spans 15 amino acids. CDR1 is SGDLS, CDR2 YYNGEE, per germline.

This clone was observed a handful of times. The chain is built from TRBV6-8 and TRBJ1-6; D gene uncertain. The CDR3 is 13 residues long. Between the trimmed V and J ends, which lost 5 bases and 7 bases, there was a span of 9 bases. The V gene's germline CDR1 is MNHGY and CDR2 SAAAGT. The CDR3 region is CASSQTANSPLHF. The DNA of the CDR3 is TGTGCCAGCAGTCAGACGGCCAATTCACCCCTCCACTTT.

The chain uses TRBV28 and TRBJ2-7; D is possibly TRBD1 (7 bases). From germline, CDR1 is MDHEN and CDR2 SYDVKM. There are 14 residues in the CDR3. The V gene lost 2 bases and the J gene lost 7 bases, with 15 bases spanning the gap. For the CDR3, the DNA is TGTGCCAGCAGTTTAAGGAGGGGGCGAGCAGAGCAGTACTTC. Translation gives CASSLRRGRAEQYF.

This clone has more than one count but fewer than ten. The rearrangement joins TRBV7-7 to TRBJ2-1, with TRBD2 matching over 9 bases. Germline CDR1 SSHAT, CDR2 FNYEAQ (reference sequence). Trimming removed 5 bases from V and 3 bases from J; junction bases left unmatched: 8. The CDR3 has 16 amino acids. CDR3 coding DNA: TGTGCCAGCAGCCAGGAGACTAGCGGAAACTACAATGAGCAGTTCTTC. Its protein product is CASSQETSGNYNEQFF.

The sample holds a few counts of this clone. The chain employs TRBV28 and TRBJ2-7, with D possibly being TRBD2 (5 bases). CDR3 length: 14 residues. V dropped 5 bases and J dropped 6 bases, with 17 bases sitting between them. Germline V lookup: CDR1 MDHEN, CDR2 SYDVKM. In DNA form, the CDR3 reads TGTGCCAGCAGTCACGGCGGGCGTCTGATCGAGCAGTACTTC. This sequence encodes CASSHGGRLIEQYF.

This clone was observed a handful of times. The chain recombines TRBV9 with TRBJ1-1; perhaps TRBD1 as D (6 bases). V lost 5 bases, J lost 5 bases, and 13 bases lay in between. The CDR3 runs 13 residues. CDR1 SGDLS and CDR2 YYNGEE come from the germline V gene. CDR3 protein: CASSVNRVTEAFF. In DNA, the CDR3 is TGTGCCAGCAGTGTGAACAGGGTTACTGAAGCTTTCTTT.

This chain uses TRBV14 with TRBJ1-2; TRBD1 matches at 7 bases. The CDR3 is made up of 14 amino acids. V trimming: 1 base; J trimming: 3 bases; junction bases outside the gene matches: 2. Per germline, CDR1 SGHDN and CDR2 FVKESK. DNA for the CDR3: TGTGCCAGCAGCCAAGGACAGGGTTACTATGGCTACACCTTC. This encodes CASSQGQGYYGYTF.

The chain is built from TRBV28 and TRBJ2-7; the match to TRBD1 covers 9 bases. The germline V gene has CDR1 MDHEN and CDR2 SYDVKM. Unmatched junction bases numbered 9, after V lost 10 bases and J lost 5 bases. There are 13 residues in the CDR3. In nucleotides, the CDR3 is TGTGCCACCGGGGGACAGGGCGCGCACGAGCAGTACTTC. Residues: CATGGQGAHEQYF. Full variable domain (outside the CDR3, taken from reference TRBV28 and TRBJ2-7): DVKVTQSSRYLVKRTGEKVFLECVQDMDHENMFWYRQDPGLGLRLIYFSYDVKMKEKGDIPEGYSVSREKKERFSLILESASTNQTSMYLCATGGQGAHEQYFGPGTRLTVT.

The J gene is TRBJ2-3, the V gene TRBV9; no definite D call. The CDR3 loop spans 16 amino acids. V was clipped by 5 bases and J by 0 bases, with 16 bases between them. From germline, CDR1 is SGDLS and CDR2 YYNGEE. CDR3 nucleotide sequence: TGTGCCAGCAGTGAAATAGCTACGTCGAGCACAGATACGCAGTATTTT. Translation gives CASSEIATSSTDTQYF.

This clone was detected only a few times. The rearrangement uses TRBV6-8 and TRBJ2-3, with 8 bases identical to TRBD2. The CDR3 has 16 residues. With 5 bases clipped from V and 2 bases from J, the junction kept 9 bases outside the gene matches. Germline CDR1 MNHGY, CDR2 SAAAGT. CDR3 nucleotide sequence: TGTGCCAGCAGTACGGGTACTAGCGGCCTCACAGATACGCAGTATTTT. Translation: CASSTGTSGLTDTQYF.

The chain combines TRBV11-3 with TRBJ1-6; a possible D gene is TRBD1 (5 bases). Trimming stripped 2 bases from V and 9 bases from J, with 14 bases between. Germline V gene lookup returns CDR1 SGHNT and CDR2 YENEEA. The CDR3 sequence is 15 residues long. The CDR3 loop is CASSLKWGNGSPLHF. For the CDR3, the DNA is TGTGCCAGCAGCTTAAAATGGGGGAATGGTTCACCCCTCCACTTT. Filled out from reference TRBV11-3 and TRBJ1-6, the complete variable domain reads EAGVVQSPRYKIIEKKQPVAFWCNPISGHNTLYWYLQNLGQGPELLIRYENEEAVDDSQLPKDRFSAERLKGVDSTLKIQPAELGDSAVYLCASSLKWGNGSPLHFGNGTRLTVT.

This clone is deemed large (0.1 to 1%). The chain couples TRBV11-3 to TRBJ2-5; no clear D gene. The V gene's germline CDR1 is SGHNT and CDR2 YENEEA. The V gene lost 2 bases and the J gene lost 1 base, with 14 bases spanning the gap. This CDR3 region has 16 residues. DNA for the CDR3: TGTGCCAGCAGCTTATGGCCGCAAGTCGGCCAAGAGACCCAGTACTTC. It specifies CASSLWPQVGQETQYF.

This clone counts as large (0.1 to 1%). The chain links TRBV11-3 to TRBJ1-2, with D maybe TRBD1 (6 bases). Germline V gives CDR1 SGHNT, CDR2 YENEEA. The CDR3 extends over 16 amino acids. V was pared by 3 bases and J by 4 bases, with 18 bases between. The CDR3 DNA follows: TGTGCCAGCAGCTTCGAAGAAGGGGGGAGAGCCTATGGCTACACCTTC. This translates into CASSFEEGGRAYGYTF.

The chain recombines TRBV6-8 with TRBJ2-5; 12 positions agree with TRBD2. Trimming at V came to 3 bases and at J to 4 bases, leaving 12 bases not matched to a gene. Germline V gene sequence: CDR1 MNHGY, CDR2 SAAAGT. The CDR3 runs 18 residues. As DNA, the CDR3 is TGTGCCAGCAGTTATAATGTCCTACTAGCGGGAGGTGTAGAGACCCAGTACTTC. Translation: CASSYNVLLAGGVETQYF.

This clone rates as large. The V gene is TRBV23-1, the J gene TRBJ1-1; TRBD1 agrees at 7 bases. TRBV23-1 qualifies as an ORF whose function is uncertain. The CDR3 is 18 residues long. V was pared by 6 bases and J by 1 base, with 17 bases of the junction left unmatched. The CDR3 region is CASSPWVATGFGNTEAFF. Written as DNA, the CDR3 is TGCGCCAGCAGCCCGTGGGTTGCGACAGGGTTCGGGAACACTGAAGCTTTCTTT.

This sequence joins TRBV18 and TRBJ2-1; 7 nucleotides align to TRBD1. Germline V gene lookup returns CDR1 KGHSH and CDR2 LQKENI. Losses at the gene ends were 2 bases for V and 10 bases for J; bases not matched to a gene: 5. The CDR3 is 13 residues long. CDR3: CASSPKGAGEQFF. The CDR3 DNA is TGTGCCAGCTCACCAAAGGGGGCTGGAGAGCAGTTCTTC.

This clone was seen a few times. The chain recombines TRBV23-1 with TRBJ2-3, with D perhaps TRBD2 (6 bases). TRBV23-1 qualifies as an ORF whose function is uncertain. The V end lost 6 bases, the J end lost 0 bases, and 13 bases lay between the germline ends. This CDR3 comprises 15 residues. CDR3 in amino acids: CASSQTGLSTDTQYF. The CDR3 nucleotides are TGCGCCAGCAGCCAAACGGGACTCAGCACAGATACGCAGTATTTT.